What follows describes a single T cell receptor beta chain. Its antigen is unknown. This sample was taken from a study of B cell selection in AIRE deficiency. The germline V and J ends were trimmed by 5 bases and 5 bases, with 12 bases remaining between them. This CDR3 is built from 13 residues. Germline V gene data show CDR1 as SGHTA and CDR2 as FQGTGA. Findings of the study overall: About a third of healthy-shared Treg TCRbeta sequences appeared in patient Tconv cells. TCRbeta-only data showed roughly 33% of shared healthy Treg sequences in healthy Tconv. CDR3s were shorter in shared Treg sequences, reflecting few non-templated nucleotide insertions.

Regulatory T cells were sorted as CD4+CD25hiCD127low/negative cells. Sequencing used immunoSEQ multiplex PCR; TCRdb keeps in-frame clones, though not all of them. Of 4,000 to 6,500 clones listed, around 87% are singletons. Specimen: Tregs sorted from PBMCs. The rearrangement uses TRBV7-3 and TRBJ1-1, with D tentatively TRBD1 (5 bases). The receptor's source is a human donor with AIRE deficiency. CDR3 bases: TGTGCCAGCAGCGCCACAGGACGGACTGAAGCTTTCTTT. It translates to CASSATGRTEAFF.